What follows is one T cell receptor (beta chain) and its context. The data stem from a study of blood T cell repertoires in COVID-19. Study background: The analysed material was cDNA or gDNA that came from T cells, B-cell-depleted T cells, or PBMCs.

In the original analysis: Scientists estimated how many nucleated cells there were by amplifying reference gene primers. Produced via immunoSEQ multiplex PCR; TCRdb's table is partial and in-frame only. The DNA was the basis for D and trimming; V, J and clone size are from that table. The sample has roughly 300,000 clones; about 86% are singletons. A Seattle source enrolled patients during active infection and followed them longitudinally. The sequence was obtained from a woman in her 30s with COVID-19, enrolled during active disease. The sequenced sample was peripheral blood.

Here the CDR3 reads CASRDRMNTEAFF. CDR3 DNA sequence: TGCGCCAGCAGGGACAGGATGAACACTGAAGCTTTCTTT. The rearrangement joins TRBV10-1 to TRBJ1-1, with TRBD1 matching over 7 bases. CDR1 and CDR2 (germline): WNHNN, SYGVQD (reference sequence). This CDR3 contains 13 residues. V shed 6 bases and J 0 bases; nucleotides not matched to a gene: 1.